A single sample is the source of the 20 T cell receptor beta chains below, sequenced in a study of high-grade serous ovarian cancer treatment subgroups. The table came from immunoSEQ multiplex PCR; TCRdb's copy has only in-frame clones and leaves some out. The table records about 12,000 clones, about nine tenths of them present only once. Tumor samples were taken before definitive surgery or chemotherapy. The sequenced material came from tumor tissue. The source is a human donor with high-grade serous ovarian cancer.

The chain carries TRBV28 and TRBJ2-2; D perhaps matches TRBD1 (6 bases). CDR1 and CDR2 (germline): MDHEN, SYDVKM. This CDR3 is built from 17 residues. Trimming removed 5 bases at V and 3 bases at J, with 19 bases between. CDR3 bases: TGTGCCAGCAGTCCATCCAATTATGAGGGGGACACCGGGGAGCTGTTTTTT. It is translated as CASSPSNYEGDTGELFF.

The chain recombines TRBV4-1 with TRBJ2-1; 11 nucleotides agree with TRBD2. Germline assignment: CDR1 MGHRA and CDR2 YSYEKL. Trimming removed 5 bases from V and 8 bases from J; junction bases left unmatched: 14. CDR3 length: 17 amino acids. CDR3 DNA sequence: TGCGCCAGCAGCGCAAGGGGGAATAGCGGGGGGGCGGATGAGCAGTTCTTC. This codes for CASSARGNSGGADEQFF.

The chain has TRBV7-9 and TRBJ2-4; TRBD2 aligns across 7 bases. Losses at the gene ends were 4 bases for V and 4 bases for J; bases not matched to a gene: 10. CDR1 is SEHNR and CDR2 is FQNEAQ in the germline V gene (reference sequence). This CDR3 spans 16 amino acids. Here the CDR3 DNA reads TGTGCCAGCAGCTCTGCGGGGGTCCCCGGGAAAAACATTCAGTACTTC. Protein: CASSSAGVPGKNIQYF.

The J gene is TRBJ2-1, the V gene TRBV27; D might be TRBD1 or TRBD2, each matching 5 bases. The CDR3 spans 15 residues. Germline V gene lookup returns CDR1 MNHEY and CDR2 SMNVEV (reference sequence). Trimming took 6 bases from V and 2 from J, leaving 14 bases between them. The CDR3 is CASRLDGGPYNEQFF. The CDR3 DNA reads TGTGCCAGCAGACTAGATGGGGGACCCTACAATGAGCAGTTCTTC.

This chain links TRBV6-5 with TRBJ2-1; D is perhaps TRBD1 (6 bases). Germline V lookup: CDR1 MNHEY, CDR2 SVGAGI. V was cut by 2 bases and J by 8 bases, with 13 bases left in between. The CDR3 loop spans 14 amino acids. This CDR3 reads CASSYRQVRDEQFF. The CDR3 DNA follows: TGTGCCAGCAGTTACCGACAGGTACGGGATGAGCAGTTCTTC.

The rearrangement joins TRBV14 to TRBJ1-5, with D perhaps TRBD1 (5 bases). The CDR3 consists of 15 residues. Germline CDR1 reads SGHDN; CDR2 reads FVKESK. Deletions cut 4 bases from V and 3 bases from J, with 13 bases between. The CDR3 loop reads CASSPGGNINQPQHF. As DNA, the CDR3 is TGTGCCAGCAGCCCCGGGGGGAATATCAATCAGCCCCAGCATTTT.

V and J are TRBV9 and TRBJ1-6, with 8 bases identical to TRBD1. The CDR3 is 15 amino acids. Losses at the gene ends were 0 bases for V and 6 bases for J; bases not matched to a gene: 2. The V gene's germline CDR1 is SGDLS and CDR2 YYNGEE. The CDR3, as DNA: TGTGCCAGCAGCGTAGGGACAGGGTTTAATTCACCCCTCCACTTT. Protein product: CASSVGTGFNSPLHF.

The chain links TRBV7-2 to TRBJ1-6, with D unresolved. V was pared by 1 base and J by 2 bases, with 6 bases between. The CDR3 loop spans 15 amino acids. Germline V lookup: CDR1 SGHTA, CDR2 FQGNSA. CDR3 residues: CASSLGKTYNSPLHF. CDR3 DNA sequence: TGTGCCAGCAGCTTAGGGAAAACCTATAATTCACCCCTCCACTTT.

Turning to this clone: A junction boundary mismatches the germline segment, possibly from a read error. This chain connects TRBV2 to TRBJ2-7; D is unclear. Germline V gene sequence: CDR1 SNHLY, CDR2 FYNNEI. This CDR3 comprises 12 residues. The CDR3 here is CASSPSSCEQYF. CDR3 nucleotides: TGTGCCAGCAGTCCAAGCTCCTGCGAGCAGTACTTC.

This chain connects TRBV30 to TRBJ2-3; tentative D call: TRBD1 (5 bases). The CDR3 consists of 15 residues. Trimming shortened V by 0 bases and J by 3 bases, and 13 bases separated the two germline ends. Per the germline V gene, CDR1 is GTSNPN and CDR2 is SVGIG (reference sequence). The CDR3, as DNA: TGTGCCTGGAGTGTATCAGGGTGGGGTACAGATACGCAGTATTTT. Translation: CAWSVSGWGTDTQYF.

The chain is built from TRBV19 and TRBJ1-6; D might be TRBD1 (5 bases). CDR1 and CDR2 from the germline V gene are LNHDA and SQIVND (reference sequence). With 7 bases removed from V and 7 bases from J, the gap between germline ends came to 17 bases. The CDR3 length is 15 residues. The CDR3 region is CASNPGRGWNSPLHF. CDR3 DNA: TGTGCCAGTAATCCTGGAAGGGGTTGGAATTCACCCCTCCACTTT.

CDR3 DNA: TGTGCCAGCAGCGTCGGTTTCGGACAGGGGTACAATGAGCAGTTCTTC. This sequence encodes CASSVGFGQGYNEQFF. The J gene is TRBJ2-1, the V gene TRBV11-3, with 9 nucleotides matching TRBD1. The CDR3 contains 16 residues. With 5 bases clipped from V and 4 bases from J, the junction kept 9 bases outside the gene matches. Germline CDR1 is SGHNT and CDR2 is YENEEA. The whole variable domain, remainder taken from reference TRBV11-3 and TRBJ2-1, is EAGVVQSPRYKIIEKKQPVAFWCNPISGHNTLYWYLQNLGQGPELLIRYENEEAVDDSQLPKDRFSAERLKGVDSTLKIQPAELGDSAVYLCASSVGFGQGYNEQFFGPGTRLTVL.

The CDR3 reads CASSEGQGGTYGYTF. The CDR3 DNA reads TGTGCCAGCAGTGAGGGACAGGGGGGTACCTATGGCTACACCTTC. The rearrangement links TRBV2 to TRBJ1-2, with 11 bases matching TRBD1. The CDR3 length is 15 residues. Unmatched junction bases numbered 4, after V lost 3 bases and J lost 4 bases. Germline CDR1 and CDR2: SNHLY and FYNNEI.

This chain uses TRBV6-5 with TRBJ2-5; tentative D call: TRBD2 (6 bases). Germline loops: CDR1 MNHEY, CDR2 SVGAGI. This CDR3 comprises 14 residues. The germline V and J ends were trimmed by 7 bases and 5 bases, with 17 bases remaining between them. CDR3 in amino acids: CASKRQGGGETQYF. CDR3 nucleotides: TGTGCCAGCAAGCGGCAGGGAGGAGGGGAGACCCAGTACTTC.

This chain joins TRBV29-1 and TRBJ1-2, with 7 bases aligning to TRBD1. The V and J ends lost 6 bases and 0 bases, in that order; junction bases with no gene match: 7. This CDR3 is 14 amino acids long. The V gene's germline CDR1 is SQVTM and CDR2 ANQGSEA. CDR3 residues: CSVAPGTANYGYTF. The CDR3, as DNA: TGCAGCGTCGCTCCCGGGACAGCTAACTATGGCTACACCTTC.

The V and J genes are TRBV6-6 and TRBJ1-2; D unresolved. Trimming shortened V by 4 bases and J by 7 bases, and 10 bases separated the two germline ends. CDR3 length: 12 residues. The germline V gene encodes CDR1 MNHNY and CDR2 SVGAGI (reference sequence). The CDR3 nucleotides read TGTGCCAGCAGTTCCCAGACAAGTGGCTACACCTTC. Translating it yields CASSSQTSGYTF.

The gene calls are TRBV7-9 and TRBJ1-3; 8 bases map to TRBD1. The CDR3 contains 16 residues. Trimming at V came to 5 bases and at J to 4 bases, leaving 10 bases not matched to a gene. In germline, CDR1 is SEHNR, CDR2 FQNEAQ (reference sequence). The CDR3 nucleotides are TGTGCCAGCAGCCGCTGGGGGCAGGGGGCCGGAAACACCATATATTTT. It encodes CASSRWGQGAGNTIYF.

This sequence joins TRBV7-3 and TRBJ2-1; no reliable D call. Deletions cut 1 base from V and 5 bases from J, with 9 bases between. The germline CDR1 and CDR2 sequences are SGHTA and FQGTGA. The CDR3 consists of 14 residues. The CDR3 DNA reads TGTGCCAGCAGCTTAAGCCCAGGAAACAATGAGCAGTTCTTC. Translated: CASSLSPGNNEQFF. The full variable domain, with the rest looked up from reference TRBV7-3 and TRBJ2-1, is GAGVSQTPSNKVTEKGKYVELRCDPISGHTALYWYRQSLGQGPEFLIYFQGTGAADDSGLPNDRFFAVRPEGSVSTLKIQRTERGDSAVYLCASSLSPGNNEQFFGPGTRLTVL.

The chain employs TRBV7-9 and TRBJ1-4; no firm D call. Germline CDR1 reads SEHNR; CDR2 reads FQNEAQ (reference sequence). The CDR3 has 14 residues. The V and J ends lost 1 base and 8 bases respectively, with 11 bases between them. The CDR3 sequence: CASSLEPGKEKLFF. CDR3 coding DNA: TGTGCCAGCAGCTTAGAACCGGGAAAGGAAAAACTGTTTTTT.

CDR3 DNA sequence: TGTGCCAGCTCAGACAGGGAAGGTGAAAAACTGTTTTTT. Amino acid sequence: CASSDREGEKLFF. The V and J genes are TRBV27 and TRBJ1-4; TRBD1 agrees at 7 bases. The CDR3 runs to 13 residues. Germline V CDR1 and CDR2: MNHEY, SMNVEV (reference sequence). The V and J ends lost 8 bases and 7 bases, in that order; junction bases with no gene match: 7.